This T cell receptor beta chain emerged from a study of shared clonotypes between healthy human individuals. In the study overall: Donors had three CD4 naive, three CD4 memory, two CD8 naive and one CD8 memory plate apiece. Study-level findings and limits: Naive subsets generally exceeded memory subsets in estimated richness.

In regard to this clone: Antigen unknown.

Repertoires were generated with immunoSEQ multiplex PCR, while TCRdb's copy carries only in-frame clones and drops some. Of roughly 2.1 million clones in the sample, about 92% were seen once. Naive CD8 isolation took CD45RO-negative cells positively selected for CCR7 and excluded terminally differentiated effector memory CD45RA+ cells. Germline trimming cut 3 bases from V and 3 bases from J; bases unmatched to any gene: 10. The CDR3 loop spans 16 amino acids. CDR1 is SGHAT and CDR2 is FQDESV in the germline V gene (reference sequence). This chain links TRBV11-1 with TRBJ1-1, with 7 bases fitting TRBD1. This TCR came from a man between 18 and 29 years old in good health. Some clones in this sample may be carry-over from other donors' samples. Input material: naive CD8+ T cells from PBMCs. The CDR3 coding sequence is TGTGCCAGCAGCTTGTGGCAGGGGGAGGGGGACACTGAAGCTTTCTTT. Protein product: CASSLWQGEGDTEAFF.